Below are 17 T cell receptor beta chains sequenced from a single sample in a study of T cells in localized non-small cell lung cancer. TCRdb keeps only in-frame clones here, not all; method: immunoSEQ multiplex PCR. The top ten clones hold 8% to 10% of a sample with around 78,000 clones, around 81% of them seen once. This specimen consisted of peripheral blood, obtained before any cancer treatment. The receptor set was obtained from a female donor aged 60 or older with stage I lung adenocarcinoma.

The chain uses TRBV30 and TRBJ2-5, with 10 bases matching TRBD2. V shed 2 bases, J shed 2 bases, and the junction held 8 bases outside the gene matches. This CDR3 contains 16 residues. Germline CDR1 reads GTSNPN; CDR2 reads SVGIG (reference sequence). The chain's CDR3 is CAWSPRTSGQQETQYF. CDR3 DNA sequence: TGTGCCTGGAGTCCACGGACTAGCGGCCAACAAGAGACCCAGTACTTC.

V is TRBV7-2 and J is TRBJ2-3; 7 positions agree with TRBD1. The J segment lost 13 bases and the V segment lost 5 bases, leaving 9 bases of the junction unmatched. The V gene's germline CDR1 is SGHTA and CDR2 FQGNSA. The CDR3 is made up of 12 amino acids. The CDR3 region is CASSLGQVEKYF. Written as DNA, the CDR3 is TGTGCCAGCAGCCTTGGACAGGTGGAGAAGTATTTT.

This clone was seen a handful of times. The chain employs TRBV11-3 and TRBJ2-3, with 7 bases aligning to TRBD1. J gave up 0 bases and V 5 bases, and 5 bases lay outside the gene matches. The CDR3 sequence is 15 residues long. Germline lookup yields CDR1 SGHNT and CDR2 YENEEA. For the CDR3, the DNA is TGTGCCAGCAGCGCAGGGACAGCTAGCACAGATACGCAGTATTTT. Its protein is CASSAGTASTDTQYF.

This chain links TRBV9 with TRBJ2-3, with D unclear. CDR3 length: 16 amino acids. V was cut by 0 bases and J by 0 bases, with 11 bases left in between. CDR1 and CDR2 from the germline V gene are SGDLS and YYNGEE. The DNA for the CDR3 is TGTGCCAGCAGCGTAGGGACCGCTACTAGCACAGATACGCAGTATTTT. It yields the protein CASSVGTATSTDTQYF.

The rearrangement joins TRBV9 to TRBJ1-1; no clear D gene. The CDR3 consists of 15 residues. Per germline, CDR1 SGDLS and CDR2 YYNGEE. V shed 1 base and J shed 0 bases, with 10 bases lying between them. The CDR3 DNA is TGTGCCAGCAGCGTACAGGTCAGTATGAACACTGAAGCTTTCTTT. It yields the protein CASSVQVSMNTEAFF. Full variable domain (remainder filled in from reference TRBV9 and TRBJ1-1): DSGVTQTPKHLITATGQRVTLRCSPRSGDLSVYWYQQSLDQGLQFLIQYYNGEERAKGNILERFSAQQFPDLHSELNLSSLELGDSALYFCASSVQVSMNTEAFFGQGTRLTVV.

V and J are TRBV2 and TRBJ1-1; 7 positions match TRBD1. Germline V CDR1 and CDR2: SNHLY, FYNNEI. The CDR3 loop spans 14 amino acids. The trim removed 8 bases at V and 2 bases at J, leaving 8 bases unmatched. The CDR3 spells CASELDRYNTEAFF. In DNA, the CDR3 is TGTGCCAGCGAGTTGGACAGGTACAACACTGAAGCTTTCTTT.

V and J are TRBV4-3 and TRBJ2-2; 8 bases line up with TRBD1. This CDR3 spans 19 amino acids. Trimming cost V 4 bases and J 0 bases; bases outside gene matches: 13. The germline V gene encodes CDR1 LGHNA and CDR2 YSLEER. CDR3: CASSRTPLDRVANTGELFF. The DNA of the CDR3 is TGCGCCAGCAGCCGGACGCCGCTGGACAGGGTTGCGAACACCGGGGAGCTGTTTTTT.

The chain recombines TRBV9 with TRBJ2-2; D ambiguous. CDR1 is SGDLS and CDR2 is YYNGEE in the germline V gene. Trimming took 0 bases from V and 0 from J, leaving 15 bases between them. The CDR3 consists of 18 residues. In DNA form, the CDR3 reads TGTGCCAGCAGCGTAGGATATCTCCTGCGGTCGAACACCGGGGAGCTGTTTTTT. This codes for CASSVGYLLRSNTGELFF.

The rearrangement joins TRBV6-5 to TRBJ1-1, with D possibly matching TRBD1 (5 bases). V gave up 1 base and J gave up 5 bases, with 14 bases separating them. CDR3 length: 15 amino acids. Germline V gene sequence: CDR1 MNHEY, CDR2 SVGAGI. The CDR3 is CASSYFGDGGTEAFF. CDR3 sequence (DNA): TGTGCCAGCAGTTACTTCGGGGACGGTGGGACTGAAGCTTTCTTT.

This clone was seen only a few times. CDR3 coding DNA: TGCGCCAGCAGCTCGCAAAGATCCCCGGGACTAGAAATAGATACGCAGTATTTT. This codes for CASSSQRSPGLEIDTQYF. The V call is TRBV5-1, the J call TRBJ2-3; 8 bases line up with TRBD2. Germline V gives CDR1 SGHRS, CDR2 YFSETQ. V trimming: 3 bases; J trimming: 5 bases; junction bases outside the gene matches: 17. This CDR3 has 18 residues. Filled out from reference TRBV5-1 and TRBJ2-3, the complete variable domain reads KAGVTQTPRYLIKTRGQQVTLSCSPISGHRSVSWYQQTPGQGLQFLFEYFSETQRNKGNFPGRFSGRQFSNSRSEMNVSTLELGDSALYLCASSSQRSPGLEIDTQYFGPGTRLTVL.

The chain uses TRBV28 and TRBJ2-3; D gene unclear. The CDR3 has 14 residues. With 6 bases removed from V and 0 bases from J, the gap between germline ends came to 10 bases. CDR1 and CDR2 (germline): MDHEN, SYDVKM. The CDR3 protein is CASSPSLSTDTQYF. The CDR3 nucleotides are TGTGCCAGCAGCCCGTCGCTAAGCACAGATACGCAGTATTTT. Full variable domain (rest looked up from reference TRBV28 and TRBJ2-3): DVKVTQSSRYLVKRTGEKVFLECVQDMDHENMFWYRQDPGLGLRLIYFSYDVKMKEKGDIPEGYSVSREKKERFSLILESASTNQTSMYLCASSPSLSTDTQYFGPGTRLTVL.

In its sample, this clone was seen a few times. The V call is TRBV5-1, the J call TRBJ2-3; 9 bases fit TRBD2. The CDR3 is 17 residues long. The V gene's germline CDR1 is SGHRS and CDR2 YFSETQ. Trimming took 1 base from V and 2 from J; bases not matched to a gene: 8. CDR3 bases: TGCGCCAGCAGCTTGTTGGCGGGCGGGGGGGCCACAGATACGCAGTATTTT. Translated, it gives CASSLLAGGGATDTQYF.

V is TRBV27 and J is TRBJ1-5; TRBD1 is a possible D gene (5 bases). The CDR3 contains 14 residues. Germline V CDR1 and CDR2: MNHEY, SMNVEV (reference sequence). Trimming pared 0 bases from V and 7 bases from J, leaving 10 bases between. This CDR3 reads CASSLSQGRQPQHF. CDR3 bases: TGTGCCAGCAGTTTATCGCAGGGCAGGCAGCCCCAGCATTTT.

The gene calls are TRBV30 and TRBJ2-3, with 8 bases that match TRBD2. Germline lookup yields CDR1 GTSNPN and CDR2 SVGIG (reference sequence). The V gene end was trimmed by 0 bases and the J gene end by 2 bases; junction bases not matched to a gene: 4. The CDR3 sequence is 15 residues long. CDR3 coding DNA: TGTGCCTGGAGTGTAGCGGGAGCGAACACAGATACGCAGTATTTT. Amino acids: CAWSVAGANTDTQYF.

The V and J genes are TRBV7-2 and TRBJ2-3; unclear D gene. Germline CDR1 and CDR2: SGHTA and FQGNSA. This CDR3 contains 13 residues. The V end lost 2 bases, the J end lost 0 bases, and 3 bases lay between the germline ends. This CDR3 is CASSLPSTDTQYF. The CDR3 DNA reads as TGTGCCAGCAGCTTACCCAGCACAGATACGCAGTATTTT.

This sequence joins TRBV5-1 and TRBJ1-1; possible D gene TRBD1, 5 bases. CDR1 is SGHRS, CDR2 YFSETQ, per germline. V lost 3 bases to trimming and J lost 5 bases, with 17 bases between them. The CDR3 consists of 15 residues. The CDR3 region is CASSSGGAEWTEAFF. The CDR3 coding sequence is TGCGCCAGCAGCTCTGGGGGTGCAGAGTGGACTGAAGCTTTCTTT.

V is TRBV30 and J is TRBJ1-1; TRBD1 might be the D (5 bases). The CDR3 is 12 amino acids. The V and J ends lost 1 base and 5 bases respectively, with 8 bases between them. Looked up from germline, CDR1 is GTSNPN and CDR2 is SVGIG (reference sequence). This CDR3 is CAWSGRVTEAFF. The CDR3 DNA reads TGTGCCTGGAGTGGCAGGGTAACTGAAGCTTTCTTT. The full variable domain, rest sourced from reference TRBV30 and TRBJ1-1, is SQTIHQWPATLVQPVGSPLSLECTVEGTSNPNLYWYRQAAGRGLQLLFYSVGIGQISSEVPQNLSASRPQDRQFILSSKKLLLSDSGFYLCAWSGRVTEAFFGQGTRLTVV.